This T cell receptor (beta chain) was identified in a study of shared clonotypes between healthy human individuals. Study background: The composition of the donors was a couple of women and a few men aged 18 to 49.

About this clone itself: Its target is unknown.

Deep level was the assay's run setting. Original handling: Junction-only sequences produced by ImmunoSEQ had no quality scores, so filtering differed. Profiled with immunoSEQ multiplex PCR; TCRdb holds only in-frame clones, not every one. From that table come the V and J calls and clone size; the DNA was used to work out D and trimming. This sample has around 560,000 clones, with roughly 95% found just once. In the naive CD8 group, cells lacked CD45RO and were positively selected for CCR7, so terminally differentiated effector memory CD45RA+ cells were left out. Germline CDR1 reads MDHEN; CDR2 reads SYDVKM. This CDR3 comprises 12 residues. Losses at the gene ends were 8 bases for V and 5 bases for J; bases not matched to a gene: 5. Findings and limits, study-wide: Relative to their counterparts shared across all four donors, non-shared clonotypes exhibited diminished generation probabilities.

This receptor was obtained from a woman aged 25 to 39 in good health. The chain links TRBV28 to TRBJ1-1, with 7 nucleotides matching TRBD1. Input material: naive CD8+ T cells sorted from blood. The CDR3 coding sequence is TGTGCCAGCTCCACAGGGGTGACTGAAGCTTTCTTT. Encoded protein: CASSTGVTEAFF.